This T cell receptor beta chain was observed in a study of blood T cell repertoires in COVID-19. Sequencing used immunoSEQ multiplex PCR; TCRdb keeps in-frame clones, though not all of them. The sample holds about 410,000 clones, just over 85% seen once. The CDR3 has 12 residues. Trimming removed 5 bases from V and 11 bases from J; junction bases left unmatched: 9. Germline CDR1 reads SGHRS; CDR2 reads YFSETQ. The sequence was collected from a woman aged 30 to 39 with active or convalescent COVID-19. Sample: peripheral blood. V is TRBV5-1 and J is TRBJ1-2, with 7 bases matching TRBD1. The CDR3: CASSSYRDRYTF. The CDR3 DNA reads as TGCGCCAGCAGTAGTTACCGGGACAGATACACCTTC.